Listed below are T cell receptor beta chains from one sample, sequenced in a study of blood T cell repertoires in COVID-19. TCRdb keeps only in-frame clones here, not all; method: immunoSEQ multiplex PCR. The profile shows approximately 130,000 clones, about four fifths of them singletons. The specimen sequenced was peripheral blood. Receptor source: a human donor in a cohort sampled during active COVID-19. The CDR3 runs from the conserved cysteine through the conserved F or W. A D gene is named only where the DNA matches it firmly. For some rows the clone size is stated as once, few or many, or as a class when expanded; others skip it.

v_call	d_call	j_call	cdr3_length	clone_size	cdr3_aa	cdr3_nt
TRBV9	NA	TRBJ2-2	22	NA	CASSPAPGSVRGGVVMPGELFF	TGTGCCAGCAGCCCTGCCCCCGGTAGCGTTAGAGGGGGGGTCGTGATGCCGGGGGAGCTGTTTTTT
TRBV9	NA	TRBJ2-1	15	NA	CASSAGTYSYNEQFF	TGTGCCAGCAGCGCCGGGACTTATTCCTACAATGAGCAGTTCTTC
TRBV19	NA	TRBJ2-2	18	NA	CASSIDRGSRANTGELFF	TGTGCCAGTAGTATAGATAGGGGAAGTCGTGCGAACACCGGGGAGCTGTTTTTT
TRBV7-9	TRBD1	TRBJ2-7	17	NA	CASSLALTGGDSYEQYF	TGTGCCAGCAGCTTAGCCCTGACAGGGGGCGATTCCTACGAGCAGTACTTC
TRBV19	TRBD2	TRBJ2-5	14	few	CASRHRTLGTTQYF	TGTGCCAGTAGACATCGGACTCTAGGGACTACTCAGTACTTC
TRBV4-2	NA	TRBJ2-5	14	NA	CASSQTSAQETQYF	TGTGCCAGCAGCCAAACAAGCGCCCAAGAGACCCAGTACTTC
TRBV5-6	NA	TRBJ2-1	12	NA	CASSARYNEQFF	TGTGCCAGCAGTGCCAGGTACAATGAGCAGTTCTTC
TRBV7-2	NA	TRBJ1-6	15	NA	CASGRVMGAHSPLHF	TGTGCCAGCGGGCGCGTCATGGGAGCTCATTCACCCCTCCACTTT
TRBV5-4	TRBD1	TRBJ2-7	14	NA	CASSYGQGLYEQYF	TGTGCCAGCAGCTACGGACAGGGACTCTACGAGCAGTACTTC
TRBV5-6	TRBD1	TRBJ2-7	16	NA	CASSMATGTGAYEQYF	TGTGCCAGCAGCATGGCCACCGGGACAGGAGCCTACGAGCAGTACTTC
TRBV28	NA	TRBJ1-4	11	NA	CASRQNEKLFF	TGTGCCAGCAGACAGAATGAAAAACTGTTTTTT
TRBV5-1	NA	TRBJ1-2	14	NA	CASRLDQGDYGYTF	TGCGCCAGCAGATTGGACCAGGGTGACTATGGCTACACCTTC
TRBV14	TRBD1	TRBJ2-2	17	NA	CASSQVQGSFKTGELFF	TGTGCCAGCAGCCAAGTACAGGGGTCCTTCAAAACCGGGGAGCTGTTTTTT
TRBV3-1/TRBV3-2	TRBD1	TRBJ1-4	16	NA	CASSQAPTGWGEKLFF	TGTGCCAGCAGCCAAGCCCCGACAGGGTGGGGGGAAAAACTGTTTTTT
TRBV6-5	NA	TRBJ1-1	13	NA	CASRRSMNTEAFF	TGTGCCAGTCGACGGAGCATGAACACTGAAGCTTTCTTT
TRBV11-2	NA	TRBJ2-7	15	NA	CASSFGQGYYYEQYF	TGTGCCAGCAGCTTCGGGCAGGGCTACTACTACGAGCAGTACTTC
TRBV5-1	NA	TRBJ2-3	17	NA	CASSSARGSEGTDTQYF	TGCGCCAGCAGCTCGGCCCGGGGGAGCGAGGGAACAGATACGCAGTATTTT
TRBV6-1	NA	TRBJ2-7	15	many	CASSDPQGVPYEQYF	TGTGCCAGCAGTGACCCACAGGGAGTTCCCTACGAGCAGTACTTC
TRBV5-6	NA	TRBJ1-5	14	NA	CASSLGASKKPQHF	TGTGCCAGCAGCTTGGGGGCCTCTAAAAAGCCCCAGCATTTT
TRBV5-5	NA	TRBJ1-1	14	NA	CASSRRVADTEAFF	TGTGCCAGCAGCCGACGGGTGGCCGACACTGAAGCTTTCTTT
TRBV5-5	NA	TRBJ1-2	14	NA	CASSLTGTTVGYTF	TGTGCCAGCAGCCTGACAGGAACAACAGTTGGCTACACCTTC
TRBV27	TRBD1	TRBJ2-2	14	NA	CASSGQGWGGELFF	TGTGCCAGCAGTGGACAGGGCTGGGGCGGGGAGCTGTTTTTT
TRBV19	TRBD1	TRBJ1-2	17	many	CASSRDWDRGMNYGYTF	TGTGCCAGTAGTAGAGACTGGGACAGGGGGATGAACTATGGCTACACCTTC
TRBV3-1/TRBV3-2	NA	TRBJ1-4	16	once	CASSQGLGHTNEKLFF	TGTGCCAGCAGCCAAGGCCTGGGACACACAAATGAAAAACTGTTTTTT
TRBV28	NA	TRBJ1-3	15	NA	CASSTGTHEGNTIYF	TGTGCCAGCAGCACAGGGACGCACGAAGGAAACACCATATATTTT
TRBV5-4	NA	TRBJ1-2	15	once	CASSLWKASGYGYTF	TGTGCCAGCAGCTTGTGGAAGGCGTCAGGCTATGGCTACACCTTC
TRBV7-8	NA	TRBJ2-7	13	NA	CASSLGLNYEQYF	TGTGCCAGCAGCTTAGGACTCAACTACGAGCAGTACTTC
TRBV3-1/TRBV3-2	NA	TRBJ1-1	17	once	CASSQDLRGGRGTEAFF	TGTGCCAGCAGCCAAGATTTGCGGGGAGGGAGAGGCACTGAAGCTTTCTTT
TRBV2	NA	TRBJ1-5	15	NA	CASEPLQGGNQPQHF	TGTGCCAGCGAGCCACTACAGGGCGGGAATCAGCCCCAGCATTTT
TRBV27	TRBD1	TRBJ2-6	19	once	CASSSSGQGELLGANVLTF	TGTGCCAGCAGTTCGTCGGGACAGGGGGAACTTCTTGGGGCCAACGTCCTGACTTTC
TRBV5-1	TRBD1	TRBJ2-7	16	once	CASSSVTRQGPYEQYF	TGCGCCAGCAGCTCGGTAACCAGACAGGGACCCTACGAGCAGTACTTC
TRBV7-8	TRBD2	TRBJ2-3	17	NA	CASSSLTSGGARKTQYF	TGTGCCAGCAGCTCACTAACTAGCGGGGGGGCGAGGAAGACGCAGTATTTT
TRBV28	NA	TRBJ1-1	13	NA	CASSRGANTEAFF	TGTGCCAGCAGTCGGGGTGCGAACACTGAAGCTTTCTTT
TRBV11-2	NA	TRBJ1-1	13	NA	CASSFQGNTEAFF	TGTGCCAGCAGCTTCCAGGGGAACACTGAAGCTTTCTTT
TRBV29-1	NA	TRBJ1-5	13	NA	CSVRTEYDQPQHF	TGCAGCGTCAGGACAGAGTACGATCAGCCCCAGCATTTT
TRBV5-1	NA	TRBJ1-5	15	medium-sized	CASSLDGAEAQPQHF	TGCGCCAGCAGCTTGGATGGGGCAGAAGCTCAGCCCCAGCATTTT
TRBV7-9	TRBD2	TRBJ2-5	16	NA	CASSPVIAGTRETQYF	TGTGCCAGCAGTCCCGTGATAGCGGGGACGCGGGAGACCCAGTACTTC
TRBV24-1	NA	TRBJ2-3	15	NA	CATSDSLGPTDTQYF	TGTGCCACCAGTGATTCCCTGGGGCCAACAGATACGCAGTATTTT
TRBV6-4	NA	TRBJ2-2	13	once	CASSDQYTGELFF	TGTGCCAGCAGTGACCAATACACCGGGGAGCTGTTTTTT
TRBV6-5	NA	TRBJ1-3	15	NA	CASSMEAGSGNTIYF	TGTGCCAGTTCAATGGAAGCAGGGTCTGGAAACACCATATATTTT
TRBV2	NA	TRBJ2-2	15	once	CASSNRAGNTGELFF	TGTGCCAGCAGTAACAGGGCGGGTAACACCGGGGAGCTGTTTTTT
TRBV2	NA	TRBJ2-7	12	NA	CASSLDNYEQYF	TGTGCCAGCAGTCTGGACAACTACGAGCAGTACTTC
TRBV7-2	NA	TRBJ1-5	13	few	CASSPDYNQPQHF	TGTGCCAGCAGCCCCGACTACAATCAGCCCCAGCATTTT
TRBV12-3/TRBV12-4	NA	TRBJ1-2	12	NA	CASSLSGNGYTF	TGTGCCAGCAGTTTATCGGGAAACGGCTACACCTTC
TRBV12-3/TRBV12-4	TRBD1	TRBJ1-2	11	NA	CASSYRGGYTF	TGTGCCAGCTCATACAGGGGAGGCTACACCTTC
TRBV10-1	TRBD1	TRBJ1-1	14	NA	CASSETGAGRGAFF	TGCGCCAGCAGCGAAACAGGGGCCGGCCGGGGGGCTTTCTTT
TRBV30	TRBD1	TRBJ2-7	11	once	CAGDRGDEQYF	TGTGCCGGAGACAGGGGCGACGAGCAGTACTTC